The clone carrying this T cell receptor (beta chain) has at least ten counts. What it binds is not known. The sample originates from a study of CD8 T cells in ankylosing spondylitis. Overall study results and limits: Matched synovial fluid from ankylosing spondylitis patients was reported to be enriched for disease-linked clones. Some of these motif variants have turned up before, in reports on reactive arthritis synovial fluid and blood. Characteristic, it appeared, of ankylosing spondylitis blood was a TCR beta motif of about eight highly homologous variants.

TCRdb reprocessed the 5' RACE reads via MiXCR and lists one record per CDR3 protein. The sample gives some 220,000 distinct CDR3 sequences, less than 9.5% of which show up once; approximately 5% is in the top ten. This sequence originates from a female donor with ankylosing spondylitis or in good health (not recorded which). The sample comprised blood, either unsorted or a sorted T cell fraction (not recorded which).

CDR3 nucleotide sequence: TGTGCCAGCAGAATAACAGGGGGAGGCTACGAGCAGTACTTC. This gives the protein CASRITGGGYEQYF. The chain uses TRBV12-3 or TRBV12-4 and TRBJ2-7; 8 nucleotides agree with TRBD1. The CDR3 spans 14 residues. V dropped 6 bases and J dropped 3; count of bases not matched to a gene: 7.